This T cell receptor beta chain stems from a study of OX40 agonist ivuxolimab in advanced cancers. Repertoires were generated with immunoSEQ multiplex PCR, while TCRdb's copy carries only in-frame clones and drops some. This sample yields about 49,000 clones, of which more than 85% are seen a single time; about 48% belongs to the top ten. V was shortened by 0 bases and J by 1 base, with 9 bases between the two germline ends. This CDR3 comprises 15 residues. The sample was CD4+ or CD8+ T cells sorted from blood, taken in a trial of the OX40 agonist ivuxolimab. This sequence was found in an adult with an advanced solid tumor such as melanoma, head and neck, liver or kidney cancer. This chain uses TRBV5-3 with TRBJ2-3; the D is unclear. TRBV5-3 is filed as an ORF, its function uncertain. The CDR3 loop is CARSLGRMGTDTQYF. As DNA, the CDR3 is TGTGCCAGAAGCTTGGGCAGGATGGGCACAGATACGCAGTATTTT.